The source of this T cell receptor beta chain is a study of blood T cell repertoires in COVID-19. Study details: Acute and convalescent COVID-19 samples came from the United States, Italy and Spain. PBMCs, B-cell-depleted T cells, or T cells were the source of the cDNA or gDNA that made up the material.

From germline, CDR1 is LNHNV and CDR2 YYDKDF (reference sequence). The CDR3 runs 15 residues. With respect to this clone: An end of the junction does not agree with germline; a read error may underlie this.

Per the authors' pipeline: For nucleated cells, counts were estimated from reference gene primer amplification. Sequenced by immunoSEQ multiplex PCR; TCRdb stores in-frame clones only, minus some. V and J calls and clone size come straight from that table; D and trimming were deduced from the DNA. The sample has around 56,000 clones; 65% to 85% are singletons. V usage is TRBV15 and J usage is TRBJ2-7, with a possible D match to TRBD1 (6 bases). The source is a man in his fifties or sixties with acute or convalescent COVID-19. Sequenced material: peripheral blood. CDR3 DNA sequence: TGTGCCACCGGCAGAGGACGGGACAACTCCTACGAGCAGTACTTC. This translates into CATGRGRDNSYEQYF.